The next 31 T cell receptor beta chains were all read from a single sample in a study of blood T cell repertoires in COVID-19. Clones were sequenced by immunoSEQ multiplex PCR, and TCRdb holds only the in-frame ones, with some missing. Seen here are approximately 28,000 clones, around 72% observed once, and the top ten hold roughly 20%. Sequencing was carried out using peripheral blood. Receptors were obtained from a boy younger than 10 with active or convalescent COVID-19.

This chain links TRBV7-9 with TRBJ1-1; D unclear. Trimming stripped 5 bases from V and 5 bases from J, with 15 bases between. The CDR3 extends over 14 amino acids. Germline assignment: CDR1 SEHNR and CDR2 FQNEAQ (reference sequence). The CDR3 DNA reads TGTGCCAGCAGCCCAGCAGGTAGACGAACTGAAGCTTTCTTT. Residues: CASSPAGRRTEAFF.

This clone was counted a few times. Here the CDR3 omits its conserved ending phenylalanine or tryptophan, so a read error is the likely source. The DNA is left out, because the CDR3 cannot be placed on it with certainty; the CDR3 is given as TCRdb lists it. CDR3 loop: CASSSPLGVR. The rearrangement joins TRBV19 to TRBJ2-7; the table gives TRBD1 as D, unverified against the DNA. A total of 10 residues make up the CDR3, ends included. The germline gives CDR1 LNHDA, CDR2 SQIVND (reference sequence).

The CDR3 loop is CAITLRDYSTDTQYF. CDR3 nucleotides: TGTGCCATTACCCTCCGGGACTACAGCACAGATACGCAGTATTTT. The rearrangement joins TRBV7-9 to TRBJ2-3; 7 bases are a match to TRBD2. Germline lookup yields CDR1 SEHNR and CDR2 FQNEAQ (reference sequence). There are 15 residues in the CDR3. V shed 10 bases, J shed 0 bases, and the junction held 10 bases outside the gene matches.

The chain carries TRBV6-2 or TRBV6-3 and TRBJ2-1; D possibly corresponds to TRBD1 (5 bases). The CDR3 sequence is 14 residues long. Trimming pared 5 bases from V and 3 bases from J, leaving 11 bases between. Germline V gene sequence: CDR1 MNHEY, CDR2 SVGEGT. CDR3 nucleotides: TGTGCCAGCAGTCCCACAACAGGCTACAATGAGCAGTTCTTC. Translating gives CASSPTTGYNEQFF.

The chain recombines TRBV5-1 with TRBJ1-1; unclear D gene. Looked up from germline, CDR1 is SGHRS and CDR2 is YFSETQ. CDR3 length: 14 residues. V shed 2 bases and J shed 1 base, with 9 bases lying between them. In nucleotides, the CDR3 is TGCGCCAGCAGCTTTATACAGACGAACACTGAAGCTTTCTTT. It codes for CASSFIQTNTEAFF.

The chain combines TRBV4-1 with TRBJ2-1; D may be TRBD2 (7 bases). CDR1 MGHRA and CDR2 YSYEKL come from the germline V gene. The CDR3 extends over 17 amino acids. Trimming removed 4 bases at V and 0 bases at J, with 16 bases between. The chain's CDR3 is CASSRGGGGSSYNEQFF. In DNA form, the CDR3 reads TGCGCCAGCAGCCGGGGCGGGGGCGGGAGCTCCTACAATGAGCAGTTCTTC.

CDR3 region: CASSDRSGRNIQYF. CDR3 DNA: TGTGCCAGCAGTGATCGCAGCGGTAGAAACATTCAGTACTTC. The chain links TRBV2 to TRBJ2-4; D possibly corresponds to TRBD2 (5 bases). This CDR3 comprises 14 residues. V dropped 3 bases and J dropped 6 bases, with 12 bases sitting between them. The germline CDR1 and CDR2 sequences are SNHLY and FYNNEI.

The CDR3 protein is CASSQQGIKETQYF. CDR3 sequence (DNA): TGTGCCAGCAGCCAACAGGGGATAAAAGAGACCCAGTACTTC. The gene calls are TRBV7-2 and TRBJ2-5, with 7 bases lining up with TRBD1. The CDR3 sequence is 14 residues long. J gave up 3 bases and V 5 bases, and 6 bases lay outside the gene matches. Germline CDR1 and CDR2: SGHTA and FQGNSA.

V usage is TRBV4-3 and J usage is TRBJ1-1; 9 nucleotides align to TRBD1. The CDR3 consists of 16 residues. The germline CDR1 and CDR2 sequences are LGHNA and YSLEER. The junction had 4 bases not matched to a gene; V was cut back by 0 bases and J by 2 bases. The CDR3 sequence is CASSQEAGQGNTEAFF. Here the CDR3 DNA reads TGCGCCAGCAGCCAAGAAGCGGGACAGGGAAACACTGAAGCTTTCTTT.

CDR3 amino acids: CASRPQGLAGYEQYF. The CDR3 coding sequence is TGTGCCAGCAGGCCCCAGGGACTAGCGGGCTACGAGCAGTACTTC. The chain joins TRBV2 to TRBJ2-7; 12 bases map to TRBD2. This CDR3 comprises 15 residues. J was trimmed by 3 bases and V by 6 bases; bases with no gene match: 6. Germline V CDR1 and CDR2: SNHLY, FYNNEI. Supplemented by reference TRBV2 and TRBJ2-7, the full variable domain reads EPEVTQTPSHQVTQMGQEVILRCVPISNHLYFYWYRQILGQKVEFLVSFYNNEISEKSEIFDDQFSVERPDGSNFTLKIRSTKLEDSAMYFCASRPQGLAGYEQYFGPGTRLTVT.

The chain joins TRBV10-2 to TRBJ1-2; TRBD1 might be the D (5 bases). The CDR3 extends over 14 amino acids. Germline lookup yields CDR1 WSHSY and CDR2 SAAADI. With 2 bases removed from V and 2 bases from J, the gap between germline ends came to 9 bases. The CDR3 sequence is CASSEGGSNYGYTF. In DNA form, the CDR3 reads TGCGCCAGCAGTGAGGGGGGGTCCAACTATGGCTACACCTTC.

In its sample, this clone was seen a few times. The genes are TRBV7-6 and TRBJ2-7; TRBD2 aligns across 11 bases. Germline assignment: CDR1 SGHVS and CDR2 FNYEAQ. CDR3 length equals 14 residues. The V gene end was trimmed by 4 bases and the J gene end by 4 bases; junction bases not matched to a gene: 3. In DNA form, the CDR3 reads TGTGCCAGCAGCTCTCTAGCGGGGGGATACGAGCAGTACGTC. It translates to CASSSLAGGYEQYV.

This chain joins TRBV5-1 and TRBJ2-6; D gene uncertain. The CDR3 contains 15 residues. CDR1 is SGHRS, CDR2 YFSETQ, per germline. Deletions cut 4 bases from V and 0 bases from J, with 8 bases between. The CDR3 nucleotides are TGCGCCAGCAGCAGGAGCATCTCTGGGGCCAACGTCCTGACTTTC. Its translation: CASSRSISGANVLTF.

This sequence joins TRBV14 and TRBJ1-1; possible D gene TRBD1, 6 bases. Germline V gene lookup returns CDR1 SGHDN and CDR2 FVKESK. This CDR3 region has 17 residues. Between the trimmed V and J ends, which lost 5 bases and 0 bases, there was a span of 19 bases. The CDR3 DNA reads TGTGCCAGCAGCGCCCAACAGGGTCTTGGGATGAACACTGAAGCTTTCTTT. Encoded protein: CASSAQQGLGMNTEAFF.

This chain uses TRBV7-3 with TRBJ1-2, with TRBD1 as a possible D gene (5 bases). The CDR3 contains 15 residues. Deletions cut 0 bases from V and 4 bases from J, with 12 bases between. CDR1 is SGHTA, CDR2 FQGTGA, per germline. CDR3 loop: CASSLTPGSLYGYTF. CDR3 nucleotides: TGTGCCAGCAGCTTAACCCCAGGGTCCCTCTATGGCTACACCTTC.

In this sample, this clone turned up a few times. The chain employs TRBV13 and TRBJ1-6; 9 nucleotides match TRBD1. V lost 7 bases to trimming and J lost 14 bases; unmatched junction nucleotides: 9. Germline assignment: CDR1 PRHDT and CDR2 FYEKMQ (reference sequence). CDR3 size: 13 residues. The CDR3 DNA reads as TGTGCCAGCATGGTCCGACAGGGGGGAACCCTCCACTTT. Translating gives CASMVRQGGTLHF.

The chain has TRBV5-1 and TRBJ1-2, with D tentatively TRBD1 (6 bases). V lost 4 bases and J 1 base, leaving 20 bases between the germline ends. This CDR3 has 17 amino acids. Germline V gene data show CDR1 as SGHRS and CDR2 as YFSETQ. The CDR3 protein is CASSTSPGHGRNYGYTF. The CDR3 bases are TGCGCCAGCAGCACGAGTCCGGGACACGGTCGTAACTATGGCTACACCTTC. Filled out from reference TRBV5-1 and TRBJ1-2, the complete variable domain reads KAGVTQTPRYLIKTRGQQVTLSCSPISGHRSVSWYQQTPGQGLQFLFEYFSETQRNKGNFPGRFSGRQFSNSRSEMNVSTLELGDSALYLCASSTSPGHGRNYGYTFGSGTRLTVV.

This rearrangement joins TRBV5-5 to TRBJ2-7; 7 positions agree with TRBD1. Looked up from germline, CDR1 is SGHKS and CDR2 is YYEKEE (reference sequence). The CDR3 spans 16 residues. The V segment lost 2 bases and the J segment 3 bases; nucleotides outside the gene matches: 11. The CDR3 DNA sequence: TGTGCCAGCAGCTTCCGAGGGGGCGACCCCAGCTACGAGCAGTACTTC. Translated: CASSFRGGDPSYEQYF.

The chain couples TRBV27 to TRBJ2-7, with 13 bases fitting TRBD2. Germline V gene lookup returns CDR1 MNHEY and CDR2 SMNVEV (reference sequence). Trimming cost V 8 bases and J 3 bases; bases outside gene matches: 7. The CDR3 sequence is 15 residues long. The CDR3 bases are TGTGCCAGCGCGAGACTAGCGGGGGGTTACTACGAGCAGTACTTC. As protein: CASARLAGGYYEQYF.

This clone was detected a few times. The rearrangement joins TRBV5-3 to TRBJ2-7; the match to TRBD2 covers 10 bases. TRBV5-3 is annotated as an ORF whose role is uncertain. Germline trimming cut 7 bases from V and 6 bases from J; bases unmatched to any gene: 10. This CDR3 contains 14 residues. The CDR3 bases are TGTGCCAGATTAAGCAGCGGGGGGGCACTCGAGCAGTACGTC. Residues: CARLSSGGALEQYV.

This chain joins TRBV11-2 and TRBJ1-2; D might be TRBD1 (6 bases). Trimming stripped 5 bases from V and 7 bases from J, with 17 bases between. CDR3 size: 14 residues. From germline, CDR1 is SGHAT and CDR2 FQNNGV. DNA for the CDR3: TGTGCCAGCAGCACCGGACAGTCCAGGGGTGGCTACACCTTC. This gives the protein CASSTGQSRGGYTF.

This chain joins TRBV4-1 and TRBJ2-3; 11 positions match TRBD2. CDR1 MGHRA and CDR2 YSYEKL come from the germline V gene. CDR3 length: 17 amino acids. The V segment lost 0 bases and the J segment 8 bases; nucleotides outside the gene matches: 10. CDR3 loop: CASSQESSGGARGTQYF. In DNA form, the CDR3 reads TGCGCCAGCAGCCAAGAGAGTAGCGGGGGGGCCCGGGGTACGCAGTATTTT.

The CDR3 region has the DNA TGTGCCAGCAGCCAGTTGGGAGGGTCCTACAATGAGCAGTTCTTC. Translated: CASSQLGGSYNEQFF. V gene TRBV14 combines with J gene TRBJ2-1; 7 nucleotides match TRBD2. CDR3 size: 15 residues. The germline V gene encodes CDR1 SGHDN and CDR2 FVKESK. The V segment lost 3 bases and the J segment 1 base; nucleotides outside the gene matches: 3.

The table lists this clone with a count of one. This chain joins TRBV6-2 or TRBV6-3 and TRBJ1-5; TRBD1 might be the D (6 bases). Per germline, CDR1 MNHEY and CDR2 SVGEGT. With 2 bases removed from V and 5 bases from J, the gap between germline ends came to 10 bases. CDR3 length: 14 amino acids. In DNA form, the CDR3 reads TGTGCCAGCAGTTACCTGGCAGGGGATCAGCCCCAGCATTTT. As protein: CASSYLAGDQPQHF.

The chain recombines TRBV14 with TRBJ1-2, with D perhaps matching TRBD1 (6 bases). With 3 bases removed from V and 8 bases from J, the gap between germline ends came to 10 bases. The CDR3 covers 12 residues. Germline CDR1 and CDR2: SGHDN and FVKESK. CDR3 region: CASSHPGQGYTF. CDR3 nucleotide sequence: TGTGCCAGCAGCCACCCAGGACAGGGCTACACCTTC.

The chain carries TRBV11-2 and TRBJ1-2, with TRBD1 as a possible D gene (6 bases). The CDR3 sequence is 15 residues long. The V and J ends lost 1 base and 0 bases respectively, with 9 bases between them. CDR1 and CDR2 (germline): SGHAT, FQNNGV. In DNA form, the CDR3 reads TGTGCCAGCAGCTTAGGGACAGTAGCTAACTATGGCTACACCTTC. The encoded protein is CASSLGTVANYGYTF.

The CDR3 nucleotides are TGTGCCAGCTCAGCCGACATCGGAGGAAACACCATATATTTT. Translating it yields CASSADIGGNTIYF. This rearrangement joins TRBV18 to TRBJ1-3; D call uncertain. CDR1 and CDR2 from the germline V gene are KGHSH and LQKENI. The germline V and J ends were trimmed by 5 bases and 4 bases, with 12 bases remaining between them. This CDR3 is built from 14 residues.

This clone was recorded only once. The chain uses TRBV20-1 and TRBJ1-2; D ambiguous. V was shortened by 5 bases and J by 8 bases, with 12 bases between the two germline ends. This CDR3 has 11 residues. Germline CDR1 DFQATT, CDR2 SNEGSKA (reference sequence). CDR3 in amino acids: CSARVRVGYTF. CDR3 nucleotides: TGCAGTGCTCGCGTCCGGGTCGGCTACACCTTC.

V usage is TRBV15 and J usage is TRBJ2-2, with D perhaps TRBD2 (6 bases). From germline, CDR1 is LNHNV and CDR2 YYDKDF (reference sequence). Between the trimmed V and J ends, which lost 5 bases and 6 bases, there was a span of 13 bases. The CDR3 is 14 residues long. The CDR3 reads CATSETRAPGELFF. CDR3 bases: TGTGCCACCAGCGAGACTAGGGCCCCCGGGGAGCTGTTTTTT. The full variable domain, with the rest looked up from reference TRBV15 and TRBJ2-2, is DAMVIQNPRYQVTQFGKPVTLSCSQTLNHNVMYWYQQKSSQAPKLLFHYYDKDFNNEADTPDNFQSRRPNTSFCFLDIRSPGLGDTAMYLCATSETRAPGELFFGEGSRLTVL.

The chain uses TRBV6-5 and TRBJ1-2; D gene uncertain. CDR3 size: 12 residues. Germline V gene sequence: CDR1 MNHEY, CDR2 SVGAGI. V lost 10 bases and J 4 bases, leaving 13 bases between the germline ends. The CDR3 coding sequence is TGTGCCACTGCGGGAGGGAGCTATGGCTACACCTTC. Residues: CATAGGSYGYTF.

This clone was counted at least ten times. This CDR3 is CASSRGLAFYEQYF. The CDR3 DNA is TGCGCCAGCAGTCGGGGACTAGCGTTTTACGAGCAGTACTTC. The genes are TRBV10-1 and TRBJ2-7, with TRBD2 matching over 10 bases. Germline values: CDR1 WNHNN, CDR2 SYGVQD (reference sequence). V lost 5 bases and J lost 4; bases outside the gene matches: 5. The CDR3 length is 14 residues.